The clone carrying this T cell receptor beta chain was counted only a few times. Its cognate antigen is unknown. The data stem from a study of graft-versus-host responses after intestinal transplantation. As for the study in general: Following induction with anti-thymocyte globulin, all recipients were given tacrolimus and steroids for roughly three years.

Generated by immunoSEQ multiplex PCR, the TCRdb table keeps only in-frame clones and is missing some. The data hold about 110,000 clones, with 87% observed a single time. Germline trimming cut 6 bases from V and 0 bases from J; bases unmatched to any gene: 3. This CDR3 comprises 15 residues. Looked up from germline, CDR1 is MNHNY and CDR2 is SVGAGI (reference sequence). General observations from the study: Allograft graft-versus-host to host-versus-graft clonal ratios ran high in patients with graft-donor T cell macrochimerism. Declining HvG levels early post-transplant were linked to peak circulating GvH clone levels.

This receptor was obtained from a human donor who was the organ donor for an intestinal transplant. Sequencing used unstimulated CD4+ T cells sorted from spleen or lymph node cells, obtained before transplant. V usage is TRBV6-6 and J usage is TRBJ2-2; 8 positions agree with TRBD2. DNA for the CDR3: TGTGCCAGCAGCCAGGGACTAGCGAACACCGGGGAGCTGTTTTTT. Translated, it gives CASSQGLANTGELFF.